The 17 T cell receptor beta chains below all came from one sample that was sequenced in a study of response to subunit inactivated influenza vaccine. TCRdb redid the calling of the RT-PCR reads with MiXCR, one entry per CDR3 protein. This table holds fewer than 750,000 distinct CDR3 sequences, roughly 15% found once. This specimen consisted of PBMCs from blood, obtained about 13 days after vaccination. The receptor set was obtained from a middle-aged man who received an inactivated influenza vaccine.

V and J are TRBV9 and TRBJ2-3; D is unclear. V lost 0 bases and J 6 bases, leaving 11 bases between the germline ends. CDR1 is SGDLS and CDR2 is YYNGEE in the germline V gene. The CDR3 runs to 14 residues. The CDR3 loop reads CASSVGGIRDTQYF. The CDR3 DNA sequence: TGTGCCAGCAGCGTAGGGGGAATCAGGGATACGCAGTATTTT.

The chain links TRBV5-1 to TRBJ2-1; 14 nucleotides align to TRBD2. V gave up 4 bases and J gave up 5 bases; unmatched junction bases: 5. Germline V CDR1 and CDR2: SGHRS, YFSETQ. This CDR3 spans 16 amino acids. The chain's CDR3 is CASSLGLAGDNNEQFF. DNA for the CDR3: TGCGCCAGCAGCCTGGGACTAGCGGGAGATAACAATGAGCAGTTCTTC.

This clonotype was seen only a few times. This chain joins TRBV7-6 and TRBJ2-1, with TRBD1 as a possible D gene (6 bases). The V and J ends lost 5 bases and 10 bases respectively, with 12 bases between them. Germline values: CDR1 SGHVS, CDR2 FNYEAQ. The CDR3 is 12 amino acids. In nucleotides, the CDR3 is TGTGCCAGCAGCGCCCGTACAGGGGAGCAGTTCTTC. This sequence encodes CASSARTGEQFF.

This clonotype showed up just a few times. An end of the junction differs from the germline gene, which may be a read error. The rearrangement joins TRBV7-2 to TRBJ1-3; perhaps TRBD1 as D (6 bases). Germline V lookup: CDR1 SGHTA, CDR2 FQGNSA. The CDR3 is 15 amino acids. The CDR3: CASSLAGTSGNTIYF. Written as DNA, the CDR3 is TGTGCCAGCAGCCTAGCCGGGACAAGTGGAAACACCATATATTTT. The complete variable domain, with remaining parts taken from reference TRBV7-2 and TRBJ1-3, reads GAGVSQSPSNKVTEKGKDVELRCDPISGHTALYWYRQSLGQGLEFLIYFQGNSAPDKSGLPSDRFSAERTGGSVSTLTIQRTQQEDSAVYLCASSLAGTSGNTIYFGEGSWLTVV.

This clonotype was counted many times. V gene TRBV7-9 combines with J gene TRBJ2-1; TRBD1 aligns across 8 bases. V shed 5 bases, J shed 1 base, and the junction held 7 bases outside the gene matches. The germline gives CDR1 SEHNR, CDR2 FQNEAQ (reference sequence). This CDR3 contains 16 residues. This CDR3 reads CASSPDRGVSYNEQFF. DNA of the CDR3: TGTGCCAGCAGCCCCGACAGGGGAGTGTCCTACAATGAGCAGTTCTTC.

This clonotype showed up just a few times. The genes are TRBV7-2 and TRBJ2-7, with a weak D call TRBD2 (5 bases). V was cut by 0 bases and J by 4 bases, with 10 bases left in between. From germline, CDR1 is SGHTA and CDR2 FQGNSA. CDR3 length: 14 amino acids. The CDR3 coding sequence is TGTGCCAGCAGCTTAGCGGGAGTACTGTACGAGCAGTACTTC. Translating it yields CASSLAGVLYEQYF.

This clonotype was seen many times. The rearrangement links TRBV20-1 to TRBJ1-1; the D is unclear. Trimming stripped 6 bases from V and 5 bases from J, with 19 bases between. Germline CDR1 reads DFQATT; CDR2 reads SNEGSKA (reference sequence). The CDR3 is 14 residues long. The CDR3 loop is CSAGPAYPRTEAFF. The CDR3 bases are TGCAGTGCGGGCCCGGCTTATCCGAGGACTGAAGCTTTCTTT.

The rearrangement uses TRBV12-3 or TRBV12-4 and TRBJ2-3; TRBD2 agrees at 8 bases. This CDR3 spans 14 amino acids. Unmatched junction bases numbered 9, after V lost 7 bases and J lost 6 bases. The CDR3 spells CASTVSSGGDTQYF. The CDR3 DNA reads TGTGCCAGCACCGTTTCCAGCGGGGGCGATACGCAGTATTTT.

This clonotype was recorded at least ten times. The chain carries TRBV12-3 or TRBV12-4 and TRBJ2-5; no definite D call. This CDR3 spans 11 amino acids. The V end was cut by 7 bases, the J end by 3 bases, with 6 bases between. The DNA of the CDR3 is TGTGCCAGCACCCTAGAAGAGACCCAGTACTTC. It translates to CASTLEETQYF.

The chain combines TRBV14 with TRBJ2-2; D may correspond to TRBD1 or TRBD2 (5 bases each). The CDR3 spans 16 residues. Germline assignment: CDR1 SGHDN and CDR2 FVKESK. The V gene lost 6 bases and the J gene lost 1 base, with 15 bases spanning the gap. The DNA for the CDR3 is TGTGCCAGCAGAGAGAACCGGGACGGGAACACCGGGGAGCTGTTTTTT. This translates into CASRENRDGNTGELFF. Full variable domain (remainder filled in from reference TRBV14 and TRBJ2-2): EAGVTQFPSHSVIEKGQTVTLRCDPISGHDNLYWYRRVMGKEIKFLLHFVKESKQDESGMPNNRFLAERTGGTYSTLKVQPAELEDSGVYFCASRENRDGNTGELFFGEGSRLTVL.

For this clonotype: Being one base from a much bigger clone, this may be a read error. The chain employs TRBV5-1 and TRBJ1-1, with 7 nucleotides matching TRBD1. The CDR3 runs 14 residues. Germline CDR1 and CDR2: SGHRS and YFSETQ. The V segment lost 3 bases and the J segment 3 bases; nucleotides outside the gene matches: 5. This CDR3 is CASSSGQLYTEAFF. CDR3 nucleotides: TGCGCCAGCAGCTCGGGACAGCTTTACACTGAAGCTTTCTTT. The variable domain in full, with the rest retrieved from reference TRBV5-1 and TRBJ1-1, is KAGVTQTPRYLIKTRGQQVTLSCSPISGHRSVSWYQQTPGQGLQFLFEYFSETQRNKGNFPGRFSGRQFSNSRSEMNVSTLELGDSALYLCASSSGQLYTEAFFGQGTRLTVV.

The chain recombines TRBV27 with TRBJ2-3; D is ambiguous. V lost 5 bases and J 9 bases, leaving 12 bases between the germline ends. This CDR3 contains 12 residues. Germline loops: CDR1 MNHEY, CDR2 SMNVEV (reference sequence). The CDR3 protein is CASSPTLGTQYF. DNA for the CDR3: TGTGCCAGCAGTCCGACCCTTGGGACGCAGTATTTT.

This clonotype was recorded many times. V usage is TRBV6-5 and J usage is TRBJ1-2; unclear D gene. CDR1 MNHEY and CDR2 SVGAGI come from the germline V gene. The V end lost 0 bases, the J end lost 4 bases, and 6 bases lay between the germline ends. CDR3 length equals 13 residues. The CDR3 DNA follows: TGTGCCAGCAGTTACTCAGGGTCCTATGGCTACACCTTC. Residues: CASSYSGSYGYTF.

This CDR3 is CASRPSGLALNTEAFF. Here the CDR3 DNA reads TGTGCCAGCAGGCCCTCAGGGCTGGCCCTCAACACTGAAGCTTTCTTT. V and J are TRBV28 and TRBJ1-1; D perhaps matches TRBD1 (5 bases). V lost 6 bases and J lost 2, with 19 bases in between. The germline gives CDR1 MDHEN, CDR2 SYDVKM. The CDR3 covers 16 residues.

The chain has TRBV12-3 or TRBV12-4 and TRBJ1-6; D is undetermined. There are 13 residues in the CDR3. V lost 1 base and J 10 bases, leaving 8 bases between the germline ends. This chain's CDR3 is CASSLEKRSPLHF. The CDR3 region has the DNA TGTGCCAGCAGTTTAGAGAAGAGATCACCCCTCCACTTT.

This chain links TRBV6-2 or TRBV6-3 with TRBJ1-4, with TRBD1 identical over 8 bases. V shed 0 bases and J 5 bases; nucleotides not matched to a gene: 11. The germline V gene encodes CDR1 MNHEY and CDR2 SVGEGT. This CDR3 region has 18 residues. In nucleotides, the CDR3 is TGTGCCAGCAGTTACTCGATATCCCCGGGACAGGAGAATGAAAAACTGTTTTTT. Protein: CASSYSISPGQENEKLFF.

This clonotype was observed once. The chain joins TRBV5-1 to TRBJ2-3; 9 bases line up with TRBD2. In germline, CDR1 is SGHRS, CDR2 YFSETQ. The CDR3 covers 17 residues. With V trimmed by 4 bases and J by 1 base, 10 bases remained unmatched. This chain's CDR3 is CASSPLAGGPGTDTQYF. CDR3 DNA: TGCGCCAGCAGCCCCTTGGCGGGAGGGCCTGGCACAGATACGCAGTATTTT.